The next 11 T cell receptor beta chains were all read from a single sample in a study of cytomegalovirus exposure and HLA in healthy donors. With 60 Vbeta and 13 Jbeta primers, the PCR was carried out. Clones were read by immunoSEQ multiplex PCR, and TCRdb kept only the in-frame ones, dropping some. Here the sample spans approximately 140,000 clones, around 80% being singletons. The sequenced sample was PBMCs. The receptors stem from a middle-aged woman in good health and CMV-seronegative.

In the case of this clone: One end of the junction does not line up with germline, which may come from a read error. CDR3 in amino acids: CASSLGQGNQPQHF. The CDR3 nucleotides are TGTGCCAGCAGTTTAGGGCAGGGCAACCAGCCCCAGCATTTT. The chain uses TRBV28 and TRBJ1-5; possibly TRBD1 for D (5 bases). The germline V gene encodes CDR1 MDHEN and CDR2 SYDVKM. This CDR3 is 14 amino acids long.

This clone was seen a single time. The gene calls are TRBV4-3 and TRBJ2-7; maybe TRBD1 (5 bases). V lost 0 bases and J 4 bases, leaving 13 bases between the germline ends. This CDR3 is built from 15 residues. Germline assignment: CDR1 LGHNA and CDR2 YSLEER. CDR3 protein: CASSQEWLGQYEQYF. In nucleotides, the CDR3 is TGCGCCAGCAGCCAAGAGTGGTTGGGGCAATACGAGCAGTACTTC.

The chain couples TRBV5-4 to TRBJ2-1; weak D call: TRBD1 (5 bases). This CDR3 is built from 14 residues. Per the germline V gene, CDR1 is SGHNT and CDR2 is YYREEE (reference sequence). V was clipped by 1 base and J by 8 bases, with 13 bases between them. The DNA for the CDR3 is TGTGCCAGCAGCTTGAGGGGATTGGGCTATGAGCAGTTCTTC. Its translation is CASSLRGLGYEQFF.

This clone has a handful of counts. The CDR3 bases are TGTGCCAGCAGCGGACAGCGAAATGGGGCCCTCCACTTT. It is translated as CASSGQRNGALHF. The chain carries TRBV11-2 and TRBJ1-6, with D possibly TRBD1 on 6 matching bases. The CDR3 has 13 residues. Germline values: CDR1 SGHAT, CDR2 FQNNGV. V gave up 5 bases and J gave up 14 bases, with 16 bases separating them.

The chain couples TRBV27 to TRBJ1-6, with no clear D. The CDR3 spans 12 residues. Germline lookup yields CDR1 MNHEY and CDR2 SMNVEV (reference sequence). The V end lost 3 bases, the J end lost 10 bases, and 7 bases lay between the germline ends. CDR3 protein: CASSFLESPLHF. CDR3 in DNA: TGTGCCAGCAGTTTTCTAGAGTCACCCCTCCACTTT.

This chain links TRBV6-5 with TRBJ2-1; D perhaps matches TRBD2 (6 bases). Germline V gene data show CDR1 as MNHEY and CDR2 as SVGAGI. This CDR3 is 15 amino acids long. V was cut by 6 bases and J by 7 bases, with 19 bases left in between. The CDR3 sequence is CASSSLPMAGNEQFF. The CDR3 DNA sequence: TGTGCCAGCAGCTCCCTCCCAATGGCGGGGAATGAGCAGTTCTTC.

The chain has TRBV7-2 and TRBJ2-1; D ambiguous. V lost 5 bases to trimming and J lost 7 bases, with 6 bases between them. The CDR3 runs to 11 residues. The germline gives CDR1 SGHTA, CDR2 FQGNSA. For the CDR3, the DNA is TGTGCCAGCAGCCTTCCGAATGAGCAGTTCTTC. Residues: CASSLPNEQFF.

This clone was seen more than once but under ten times. V usage is TRBV28 and J usage is TRBJ2-3, with 9 bases fitting TRBD1. V was clipped by 6 bases and J by 4 bases; unmatched bases: 11. Germline-derived CDR1 and CDR2 are MDHEN and SYDVKM. This CDR3 is built from 16 residues. The CDR3 loop reads CASRGQGKRIADTQYF. CDR3 DNA sequence: TGTGCCAGCAGGGGACAGGGAAAAAGAATTGCAGATACGCAGTATTTT.

This chain uses TRBV7-2 with TRBJ2-7, with D perhaps TRBD1 (6 bases). Germline V lookup: CDR1 SGHTA, CDR2 FQGNSA. The CDR3 spans 13 residues. The ends were cut back, 5 bases at V and 3 bases at J, with 11 bases in the middle. The CDR3 region is CASSLQGFYEQYF. Written as DNA, the CDR3 is TGTGCCAGCAGCCTCCAGGGGTTCTACGAGCAGTACTTC.

The V gene is TRBV2, the J gene TRBJ2-7, with a possible D match to TRBD2 (5 bases). CDR1 SNHLY and CDR2 FYNNEI come from the germline V gene. CDR3 length: 11 amino acids. V was pared by 8 bases and J by 4 bases, with 9 bases between. CDR3 DNA sequence: TGTGCCAGCGGTCGGGATTACGAGCAGTACTTC. Amino acids: CASGRDYEQYF.

The V call is TRBV5-1, the J call TRBJ2-1; 10 bases align to TRBD2. V lost 3 bases, J lost 4 bases, and 7 bases stayed unmatched. Germline loops: CDR1 SGHRS, CDR2 YFSETQ. The CDR3 extends over 16 amino acids. The CDR3 nucleotides read TGCGCCAGCAGCTCATCTAGCGGGGGCCCTTACAATGAGCAGTTCTTC. Protein sequence: CASSSSSGGPYNEQFF.